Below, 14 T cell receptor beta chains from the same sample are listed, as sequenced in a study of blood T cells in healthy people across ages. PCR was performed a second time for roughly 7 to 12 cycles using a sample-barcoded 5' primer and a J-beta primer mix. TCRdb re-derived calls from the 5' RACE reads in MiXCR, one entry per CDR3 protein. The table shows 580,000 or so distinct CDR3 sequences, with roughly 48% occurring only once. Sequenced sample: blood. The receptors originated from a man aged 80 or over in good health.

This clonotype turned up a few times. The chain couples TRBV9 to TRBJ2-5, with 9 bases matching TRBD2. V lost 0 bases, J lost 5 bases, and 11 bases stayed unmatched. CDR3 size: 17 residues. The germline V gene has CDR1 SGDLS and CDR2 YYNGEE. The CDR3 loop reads CASSVDEGLARRETQYF. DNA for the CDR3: TGTGCCAGCAGCGTAGACGAGGGACTAGCCCGCCGCGAGACCCAGTACTTC.

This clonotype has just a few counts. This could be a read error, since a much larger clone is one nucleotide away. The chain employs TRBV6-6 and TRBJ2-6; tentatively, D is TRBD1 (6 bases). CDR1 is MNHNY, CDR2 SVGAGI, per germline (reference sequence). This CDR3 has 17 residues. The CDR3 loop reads CASTSGAWINGANVPTF. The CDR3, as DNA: TGTGCCAGCACTTCAGGGGCGTGGATTAATGGGGCCAACGTCCCGACTTTC.

The chain's CDR3 is CASTNTGPAGEQYF. In DNA form, the CDR3 reads TGTGCCAGCACCAACACGGGTCCCGCGGGCGAGCAGTACTTC. The chain carries TRBV7-2 and TRBJ2-4, with D possibly being TRBD2 (5 bases). The closer fit of TRBJ2-7 to the DNA end suggests the J call may be wrong. CDR1 is SGHTA and CDR2 is FQGNSA in the germline V gene. The CDR3 contains 14 residues.

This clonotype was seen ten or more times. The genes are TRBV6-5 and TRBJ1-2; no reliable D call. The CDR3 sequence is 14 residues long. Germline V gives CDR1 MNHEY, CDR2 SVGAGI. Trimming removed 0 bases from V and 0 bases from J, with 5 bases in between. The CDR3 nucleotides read TGTGCCAGCAGTTACTCCCAGTCTAACTATGGCTACACCTTC. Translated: CASSYSQSNYGYTF.

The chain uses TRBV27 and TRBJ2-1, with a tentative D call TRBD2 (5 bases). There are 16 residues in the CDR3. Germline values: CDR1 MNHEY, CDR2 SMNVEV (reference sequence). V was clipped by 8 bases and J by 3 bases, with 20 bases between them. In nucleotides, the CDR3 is TGTGCCAGCGGAGAAAGGGCGGGCTCAGACTACAATGAGCAGTTCTTC. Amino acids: CASGERAGSDYNEQFF.

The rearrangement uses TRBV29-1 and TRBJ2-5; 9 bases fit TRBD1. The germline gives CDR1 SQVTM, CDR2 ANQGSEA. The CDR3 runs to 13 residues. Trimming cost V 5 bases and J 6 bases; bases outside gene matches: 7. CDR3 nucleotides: TGCAGCGTTACCACAGGGGGCGGAAAGACCCAGTACTTC. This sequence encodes CSVTTGGGKTQYF.

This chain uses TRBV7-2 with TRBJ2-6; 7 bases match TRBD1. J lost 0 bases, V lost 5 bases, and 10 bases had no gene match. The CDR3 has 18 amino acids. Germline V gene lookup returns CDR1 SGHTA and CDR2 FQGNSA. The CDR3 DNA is TGTGCCAGCAGCCGAAGGGACAGTGCCCGCTCTGGGGCCAACGTCCTGACTTTC. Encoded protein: CASSRRDSARSGANVLTF.

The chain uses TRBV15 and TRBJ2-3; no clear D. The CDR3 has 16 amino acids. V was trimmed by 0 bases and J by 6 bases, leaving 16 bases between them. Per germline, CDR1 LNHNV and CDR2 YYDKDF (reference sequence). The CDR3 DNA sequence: TGTGCCACCAGCAGAGATCTAGGGCCCGCTGGGGATACGCAGTATTTT. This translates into CATSRDLGPAGDTQYF.

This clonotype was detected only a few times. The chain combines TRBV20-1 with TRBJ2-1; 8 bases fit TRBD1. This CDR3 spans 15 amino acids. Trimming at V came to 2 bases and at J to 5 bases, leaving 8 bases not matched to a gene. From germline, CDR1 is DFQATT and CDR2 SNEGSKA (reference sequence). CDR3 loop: CSARNPRGLDNEQFF. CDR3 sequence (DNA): TGCAGTGCTAGAAATCCCAGGGGGCTTGACAATGAGCAGTTCTTC.

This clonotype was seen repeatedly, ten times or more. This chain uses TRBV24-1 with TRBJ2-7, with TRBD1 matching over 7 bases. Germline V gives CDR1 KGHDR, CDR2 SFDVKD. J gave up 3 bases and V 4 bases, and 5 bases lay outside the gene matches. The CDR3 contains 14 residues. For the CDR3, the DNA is TGTGCCACCAGTGACGGGACAGCAAGCTACGAGCAGTACTTC. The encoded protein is CATSDGTASYEQYF.

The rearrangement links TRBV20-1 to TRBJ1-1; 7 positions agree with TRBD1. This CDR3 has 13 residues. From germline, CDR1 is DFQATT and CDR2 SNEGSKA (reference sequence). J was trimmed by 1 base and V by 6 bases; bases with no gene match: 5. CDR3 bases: TGCAGTGCCGTAAACAGGGGGAACACTGAAGCTTTCTTT. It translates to CSAVNRGNTEAFF.

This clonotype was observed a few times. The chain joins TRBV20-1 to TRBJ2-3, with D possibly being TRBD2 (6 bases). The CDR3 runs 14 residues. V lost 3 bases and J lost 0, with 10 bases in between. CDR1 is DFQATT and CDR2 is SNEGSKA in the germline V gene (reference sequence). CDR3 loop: CSASLAPSTDTQYF. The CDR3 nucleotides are TGCAGTGCTAGCCTAGCGCCAAGCACAGATACGCAGTATTTT.

In nucleotides, the CDR3 is TGTGCCAGCAGCTTATATGTTGGTGGGGAGCAGTACTTC. The encoded protein is CASSLYVGGEQYF. The chain is built from TRBV7-2 and TRBJ2-1; the D is unclear. The DNA matches TRBJ2-7 better at its end, which makes the J call doubtful. Germline-derived CDR1 and CDR2 are SGHTA and FQGNSA. CDR3 length: 13 residues.

The CDR3 DNA sequence: TGTGCCAGCAGCCCTACGGACAGGGGTGGGGAGACCCAGTACTTC. Its translation: CASSPTDRGGETQYF. The J gene is TRBJ2-4, the V gene TRBV7-9, with TRBD1 identical over 9 bases. The J call may be mistaken, given a closer DNA end match to TRBJ2-5. The CDR3 consists of 15 residues. Looked up from germline, CDR1 is SEHNR and CDR2 is FQNEAQ (reference sequence).